Listed here are 32 T cell receptor beta chains from one sample, sequenced in a study of T cell responses to AZD1222 COVID-19 vaccine. Assay used: immunoSEQ multiplex PCR; TCRdb lists only in-frame clones, some missing. This sample has some 110,000 clones, with approximately 93% found just once. The starting material was peripheral blood, obtained on day 0 of AZD1222 vaccination. The receptor set was obtained from an adult in good health.

The chain combines TRBV9 with TRBJ2-2; TRBD1 matches at 9 bases. Germline V CDR1 and CDR2: SGDLS, YYNGEE. The V segment lost 3 bases and the J segment 2 bases; nucleotides outside the gene matches: 8. There are 17 residues in the CDR3. As DNA, the CDR3 is TGTGCCAGCAGCGAGGGAGGACAGGGGATAAACACCGGGGAGCTGTTTTTT. Translating gives CASSEGGQGINTGELFF.

The J gene is TRBJ1-1, the V gene TRBV10-1; possibly TRBD1 for D (5 bases). The CDR3 consists of 13 residues. V was clipped by 8 bases and J by 3 bases, with 13 bases between them. Germline CDR1 and CDR2: WNHNN and SYGVQD (reference sequence). The CDR3 nucleotides read TGCGCCAGCGGGGCCATAAGGGACACTGAAGCTTTCTTT. It translates to CASGAIRDTEAFF.

The chain employs TRBV28 and TRBJ1-6; maybe TRBD1 (5 bases). V lost 6 bases, J lost 6 bases, and 15 bases lay in between. CDR3 length: 15 residues. From germline, CDR1 is MDHEN and CDR2 SYDVKM. The CDR3, as DNA: TGTGCCAGCAGAGGATCCGGGACTCCTAATTCACCCCTCCACTTT. Amino acid sequence: CASRGSGTPNSPLHF.

This rearrangement joins TRBV7-2 to TRBJ1-1, with no clear D. The CDR3 length is 14 residues. The V and J ends lost 5 bases and 0 bases respectively, with 10 bases between them. Germline assignment: CDR1 SGHTA and CDR2 FQGNSA. As DNA, the CDR3 is TGTGCCAGCAGCACCCGACGGTTGAACACTGAAGCTTTCTTT. The encoded protein is CASSTRRLNTEAFF.

V gene TRBV11-2 combines with J gene TRBJ2-7; D is unresolved. Germline CDR1 reads SGHAT; CDR2 reads FQNNGV. The CDR3 spans 12 residues. Trimming stripped 5 bases from V and 2 bases from J, with 7 bases between. The CDR3 protein is CASSPRTYEQYF. The CDR3 DNA is TGTGCCAGCAGCCCGCGTACCTACGAGCAGTACTTC. Based on the CDR3 plus reference TRBV11-2 and TRBJ2-7, the full variable domain is EAGVAQSPRYKIIEKRQSVAFWCNPISGHATLYWYQQILGQGPKLLIQFQNNGVVDDSQLPKDRFSAERLKGVDSTLKIQPAKLEDSAVYLCASSPRTYEQYFGPGTRLTVT.

V usage is TRBV7-9 and J usage is TRBJ1-4, with D maybe TRBD1 (6 bases). Trimming shortened V by 2 bases and J by 0 bases, and 16 bases separated the two germline ends. CDR1 is SEHNR, CDR2 FQNEAQ, per germline (reference sequence). The CDR3 totals 18 residues. The CDR3, as DNA: TGTGCCAGCAGCTTAAGCAGGGGCGCCTTTGCAACTAATGAAAAACTGTTTTTT. Its protein is CASSLSRGAFATNEKLFF.

V usage is TRBV11-2 and J usage is TRBJ2-2, with D hard to call. Trimming cost V 6 bases and J 2 bases, with 7 bases left between them. The germline V gene encodes CDR1 SGHAT and CDR2 FQNNGV. This CDR3 comprises 13 residues. CDR3: CASRDLNTGELFF. The CDR3 DNA reads TGTGCCAGCAGGGACCTTAACACCGGGGAGCTGTTTTTT. The full variable domain, with the rest looked up from reference TRBV11-2 and TRBJ2-2, is EAGVAQSPRYKIIEKRQSVAFWCNPISGHATLYWYQQILGQGPKLLIQFQNNGVVDDSQLPKDRFSAERLKGVDSTLKIQPAKLEDSAVYLCASRDLNTGELFFGEGSRLTVL.

The chain is built from TRBV5-1 and TRBJ1-4; no clear D. Deletions cut 4 bases from V and 4 bases from J, with 8 bases between. The CDR3 spans 13 residues. From germline, CDR1 is SGHRS and CDR2 YFSETQ. CDR3 nucleotides: TGCGCCAGCAGCAGGGCCCTTAATGAAAAACTGTTTTTT. Translated, it gives CASSRALNEKLFF.

The rearrangement joins TRBV12-3 or TRBV12-4 to TRBJ1-2; unclear D gene. The CDR3 totals 13 residues. V lost 4 bases to trimming and J lost 0 bases, with 6 bases between them. CDR3 in DNA: TGTGCCAGCAGTTCCCCAGCTAACTATGGCTACACCTTC. Translating it yields CASSSPANYGYTF.

This chain connects TRBV7-3 to TRBJ1-2; 7 bases line up with TRBD1. CDR1 and CDR2 from the germline V gene are SGHTA and FQGTGA. Unmatched junction bases numbered 2, after V lost 3 bases and J lost 4 bases. This CDR3 contains 13 residues. The CDR3: CASSFGTVYGYTF. The CDR3 DNA reads TGTGCCAGCAGCTTCGGGACAGTCTATGGCTACACCTTC.

V gene TRBV10-3 combines with J gene TRBJ1-2; 10 bases are shared with TRBD1. Trimming took 6 bases from V and 6 from J; bases not matched to a gene: 4. This CDR3 region has 13 residues. Germline CDR1 ENHRY, CDR2 SYGVKD. CDR3 DNA: TGTGCCATCAGCGCAGACAGGGGGCATGGCTACACCTTC. Its translation is CAISADRGHGYTF.

V and J are TRBV6-5 and TRBJ2-7; 8 bases map to TRBD1. Germline V gene sequence: CDR1 MNHEY, CDR2 SVGAGI. CDR3 length: 14 residues. Trimming cost V 7 bases and J 3 bases; bases outside gene matches: 8. CDR3 DNA sequence: TGTGCCAGCACCGCCCGGGACAGGTTCTACGAGCAGTACTTC. Translated, it gives CASTARDRFYEQYF.

The gene calls are TRBV27 and TRBJ2-7; 13 bases fit TRBD2. The V gene end was trimmed by 6 bases and the J gene end by 2 bases; junction bases not matched to a gene: 4. The CDR3 has 15 residues. Germline CDR1 MNHEY, CDR2 SMNVEV (reference sequence). In DNA form, the CDR3 reads TGTGCCAGCAGGGGGACTAGCGGGGATACCTACGAGCAGTACTTC. Amino acids: CASRGTSGDTYEQYF.

The chain employs TRBV10-3 and TRBJ1-1, with a weak D call TRBD1 (6 bases). V was clipped by 2 bases and J by 5 bases, with 15 bases between them. The CDR3 is 15 amino acids. Germline CDR1 reads ENHRY; CDR2 reads SYGVKD. CDR3 bases: TGTGCCATCAGTGAGAGGGGGGCGTATGGGACTGAAGCTTTCTTT. Translating it yields CAISERGAYGTEAFF.

The chain recombines TRBV2 with TRBJ2-7; 9 nucleotides match TRBD1. Germline-derived CDR1 and CDR2 are SNHLY and FYNNEI. V shed 5 bases and J 5 bases; nucleotides not matched to a gene: 13. This CDR3 spans 16 amino acids. CDR3 protein: CASSIQPGQGDHEQYF. DNA for the CDR3: TGTGCCAGCAGTATACAACCGGGACAGGGCGACCACGAGCAGTACTTC.

The gene calls are TRBV7-6 and TRBJ2-7, with TRBD1 matching 10 bases. The CDR3 spans 14 residues. Trimming took 5 bases from V and 2 from J; bases not matched to a gene: 3. Germline CDR1 SGHVS, CDR2 FNYEAQ. The CDR3 reads CASSAGTGAYEQYF. The CDR3 DNA sequence: TGTGCCAGCAGCGCAGGGACAGGGGCCTACGAGCAGTACTTC.

This chain joins TRBV6-2 or TRBV6-3 and TRBJ2-7, with D uncertain. In germline, CDR1 is MNHEY, CDR2 SVGEGT. Trimming removed 7 bases from V and 7 bases from J, with 20 bases in between. CDR3 size: 14 residues. The CDR3 DNA reads as TGTGCCAGCACCCCTCCCAGGATTCGGCGGGAGCAGTACTTC. It specifies CASTPPRIRREQYF.

J is TRBJ2-5 and V is TRBV2, with D tentatively TRBD1 (6 bases). V gave up 8 bases and J gave up 4 bases, with 14 bases separating them. Per germline, CDR1 SNHLY and CDR2 FYNNEI. CDR3 length: 13 amino acids. The CDR3 is CASLQGEVETQYF. CDR3 DNA: TGTGCCAGCCTACAGGGTGAGGTAGAGACCCAGTACTTC.

This chain links TRBV7-2 with TRBJ2-1; weak D call: TRBD2 (5 bases). Germline loops: CDR1 SGHTA, CDR2 FQGNSA. V was clipped by 3 bases and J by 6 bases, with 15 bases between them. This CDR3 is 15 amino acids long. The CDR3 loop is CASSLRTRRINEQFF. In DNA form, the CDR3 reads TGTGCCAGCAGCTTGAGGACTCGCAGGATCAATGAGCAGTTCTTC. The complete variable domain, with remaining parts taken from reference TRBV7-2 and TRBJ2-1, reads GAGVSQSPSNKVTEKGKDVELRCDPISGHTALYWYRQSLGQGLEFLIYFQGNSAPDKSGLPSDRFSAERTGGSVSTLTIQRTQQEDSAVYLCASSLRTRRINEQFFGPGTRLTVL.

CDR3 bases: TGTGCCAGCAGCCAAGAGGTGTCTGGGAGCTCCTACGAGCAGTACTTC. Translation gives CASSQEVSGSSYEQYF. The chain carries TRBV4-2 and TRBJ2-7; TRBD2 is a possible D gene (5 bases). This CDR3 is 16 amino acids long. Per the germline V gene, CDR1 is LGHNA and CDR2 is YNFKEQ. V was cut by 0 bases and J by 0 bases, with 12 bases left in between.

The V call is TRBV30, the J call TRBJ1-1, with TRBD1 as a possible D gene (6 bases). The length of the CDR3 is 13 residues. V shed 3 bases and J shed 6 bases, with 14 bases lying between them. Germline V gives CDR1 GTSNPN, CDR2 SVGIG (reference sequence). The DNA of the CDR3 is TGTGCCTGGAGATCACAGGGAAGCTCTGAAGCTTTCTTT. It encodes CAWRSQGSSEAFF.

The rearrangement uses TRBV7-9 and TRBJ2-7; D unresolved. CDR3 size: 11 residues. V was pared by 2 bases and J by 7 bases, with 6 bases between. Germline V gene lookup returns CDR1 SEHNR and CDR2 FQNEAQ (reference sequence). The CDR3 DNA sequence: TGTGCCAGCAGCTTAAACCGTGAGCAGTACTTC. This codes for CASSLNREQYF.

This chain connects TRBV11-2 to TRBJ2-5; a weak D match, TRBD2 (7 bases). Germline CDR1 SGHAT, CDR2 FQNNGV. V was pared by 4 bases and J by 4 bases, with 22 bases between. The CDR3 runs to 17 residues. The CDR3 sequence is CASSSGGGGSRLETQYF. DNA for the CDR3: TGTGCCAGCAGCTCCGGGGGCGGCGGGAGCCGCCTAGAGACCCAGTACTTC.

This chain links TRBV6-1 with TRBJ2-3; D ambiguous. The CDR3 is 15 amino acids. V was clipped by 2 bases and J by 0 bases, with 9 bases between them. Germline CDR1 is MNHNS and CDR2 is SASEGT. The CDR3 bases are TGTGCCAGCAGTGAAATCTCGGCTAGCACAGATACGCAGTATTTT. Translated, it gives CASSEISASTDTQYF.

This chain joins TRBV7-9 and TRBJ1-2; no clear D. Trimming removed 1 base from V and 7 bases from J, with 13 bases in between. CDR3 length: 14 residues. The germline V gene encodes CDR1 SEHNR and CDR2 FQNEAQ (reference sequence). The CDR3 DNA reads TGTGCCAGCAGCTTAGGGGCGGAATTAGGTGGCTACACCTTC. It yields the protein CASSLGAELGGYTF.

V is TRBV5-5 and J is TRBJ2-1; D is uncertain. Trimming took 1 base from V and 7 from J, leaving 6 bases between them. Germline-derived CDR1 and CDR2 are SGHKS and YYEKEE (reference sequence). The CDR3 sequence is 12 residues long. The CDR3 sequence: CASSLTLNEQFF. In DNA, the CDR3 is TGTGCCAGCAGCTTGACTCTAAATGAGCAGTTCTTC.

The chain joins TRBV6-5 to TRBJ1-1; D gene ambiguous. V was pared by 7 bases and J by 5 bases, with 14 bases between. The CDR3 is made up of 13 amino acids. Per germline, CDR1 MNHEY and CDR2 SVGAGI. CDR3 sequence: CASKGVSGTEAFF. In nucleotides, the CDR3 is TGTGCCAGCAAGGGCGTTTCGGGAACTGAAGCTTTCTTT.

J is TRBJ1-1 and V is TRBV29-1; 7 bases agree with TRBD1. This CDR3 contains 13 residues. V lost 5 bases and J lost 1; bases outside the gene matches: 4. Germline CDR1 SQVTM, CDR2 ANQGSEA. The CDR3 DNA sequence: TGCAGCGTTTATGGGACAGCGAACACTGAAGCTTTCTTT. Residues: CSVYGTANTEAFF.

This chain links TRBV11-3 with TRBJ1-1; D may be TRBD1 (6 bases). With 5 bases removed from V and 0 bases from J, the gap between germline ends came to 10 bases. The germline CDR1 and CDR2 sequences are SGHNT and YENEEA. This CDR3 has 14 amino acids. The CDR3 reads CASSLGGMNTEAFF. Written as DNA, the CDR3 is TGTGCCAGCAGCCTAGGGGGTATGAACACTGAAGCTTTCTTT.

The chain has TRBV30 and TRBJ1-4; D unclear. The CDR3 runs 15 residues. Germline-derived CDR1 and CDR2 are GTSNPN and SVGIG (reference sequence). V was shortened by 2 bases and J by 3 bases, with 13 bases between the two germline ends. The CDR3 sequence is CAWSKRWGANEKLFF. As DNA, the CDR3 is TGTGCCTGGAGTAAGAGGTGGGGTGCTAATGAAAAACTGTTTTTT.

The gene calls are TRBV5-1 and TRBJ2-1; TRBD2 matches at 9 bases. The CDR3 consists of 15 residues. V shed 0 bases and J 4 bases; nucleotides not matched to a gene: 2. Germline lookup yields CDR1 SGHRS and CDR2 YFSETQ. The CDR3 DNA reads TGCGCCAGCAGCTTGGCTAGCGGGACGTACAATGAGCAGTTCTTC. Encoded protein: CASSLASGTYNEQFF.

The chain employs TRBV7-8 and TRBJ1-1; D is possibly TRBD1 (6 bases). This CDR3 spans 18 amino acids. V was cut by 5 bases and J by 3 bases, with 25 bases left in between. From germline, CDR1 is SGHVS and CDR2 FQNEAQ. CDR3 amino acids: CASSPRTAGYGGDTEAFF. CDR3 sequence (DNA): TGTGCCAGCAGCCCCCGGACAGCCGGCTACGGGGGGGACACTGAAGCTTTCTTT.